One and the same sample provided the 22 T cell receptor beta chains below, sequenced in a study of shared clonotypes between healthy human individuals. Libraries were prepared by immunoSEQ multiplex PCR; TCRdb keeps only in-frame clonotypes and omits some of them. The sample contains around 1 million clones, approximately 76% of which appear only once. Sequencing was done on a sample of memory CD4+ T cells sorted from blood. Subset indicated: CD45RA-negative fraction. Receptors were obtained from a man younger than 35 in good health.

This clone has a handful of counts. V is TRBV5-1 and J is TRBJ2-3; 8 positions agree with TRBD2. Germline CDR1 is SGHRS and CDR2 is YFSETQ. V dropped 3 bases and J dropped 3; count of bases not matched to a gene: 12. This CDR3 spans 17 amino acids. The CDR3 region has the DNA TGCGCCAGCAGCTCCTCCACCGGGACTAGGATGACAGATACGCAGTATTTT. This encodes CASSSSTGTRMTDTQYF.

The rearrangement uses TRBV12-2 and TRBJ2-1; the table assigns TRBD2, which was not confirmed against the DNA. TRBV12-2 corresponds to a pseudogene. The CDR3 is made up of 17 amino acids. The CDR3 nucleotides are TGTGCAAGTCGCTTAGCCCCCCAGCGGGGGGGGTACAATGAGCAGTTCTTC. Encoded protein: CASRLAPQRGGYNEQFF.

This clone appeared many times. The rearrangement joins TRBV5-1 to TRBJ1-2, with a tentative D call TRBD1 (6 bases). Trimming left V 0 bases short and J 8 bases short, with 20 bases between. The CDR3 covers 16 residues. The V gene's germline CDR1 is SGHRS and CDR2 YFSETQ. CDR3 in amino acids: CASSLADGIPGEGYTF. The CDR3 nucleotides are TGCGCCAGCAGCTTGGCCGATGGAATCCCAGGGGAGGGCTACACCTTC.

This chain joins TRBV11-1 and TRBJ2-3, with 7 bases fitting TRBD1. Germline CDR1 SGHAT, CDR2 FQDESV (reference sequence). CDR3 length: 16 amino acids. J was trimmed by 4 bases and V by 2 bases; bases with no gene match: 9. For the CDR3, the DNA is TGTGCCAGCAGCTTAAAATGGCTCCAGGGGGCAGATACGCAGTATTTT. Translating it yields CASSLKWLQGADTQYF.

The chain's CDR3 is CASSLGPSGVYEQFF. The CDR3 DNA is TGTGCCAGCAGCTTAGGGCCTAGCGGGGTCTATGAGCAGTTCTTC. The rearrangement joins TRBV11-1 to TRBJ2-1, with 9 positions matching TRBD2. The CDR3 extends over 15 amino acids. The junction had 6 bases not matched to a gene; V was cut back by 1 base and J by 8 bases. CDR1 SGHAT and CDR2 FQDESV come from the germline V gene (reference sequence).

Only one count was recorded for this clone. This chain joins TRBV19 and TRBJ2-5, with D hard to call. The length of the CDR3 is 13 residues. Looked up from germline, CDR1 is LNHDA and CDR2 is SQIVND (reference sequence). Between the trimmed V and J ends, which lost 5 bases and 2 bases, there was a span of 9 bases. CDR3 loop: CASSARPQETQYF. The CDR3 bases are TGTGCCAGTAGTGCGCGACCTCAAGAGACCCAGTACTTC.

V usage is TRBV25-1 and J usage is TRBJ2-1; 9 bases are shared with TRBD2. The CDR3 length is 14 residues. Germline CDR1 and CDR2: MGHDK and SYGVNS. V lost 6 bases to trimming and J lost 6 bases; unmatched junction nucleotides: 6. The CDR3 DNA sequence: TGTGCCAGCAGACAAGCGGGAGGACTCAATGAGCAGTTCTTC. It encodes CASRQAGGLNEQFF.

A single count supports this clone. This sequence joins TRBV28 and TRBJ1-4; 8 bases are a match to TRBD1. V dropped 6 bases and J dropped 6; count of bases not matched to a gene: 12. Germline V CDR1 and CDR2: MDHEN, SYDVKM. The CDR3 runs to 16 residues. CDR3 residues: CASRLTGARVYEKLFF. The CDR3 bases are TGTGCCAGCAGGCTGACAGGGGCGCGGGTGTATGAAAAACTGTTTTTT.

J is TRBJ1-1 and V is TRBV5-4; D is perhaps TRBD1 (6 bases). The V gene lost 9 bases and the J gene lost 2 bases, with 17 bases spanning the gap. Looked up from germline, CDR1 is SGHNT and CDR2 is YYREEE (reference sequence). The CDR3 consists of 14 residues. In DNA form, the CDR3 reads TGTGCCACCCAGCTAGGACAGACAAACACTGAAGCTTTCTTT. Protein sequence: CATQLGQTNTEAFF.

This clone was recorded only once. The chain combines TRBV6-1 with TRBJ1-1; D is undetermined. This CDR3 is 15 amino acids long. V was shortened by 7 bases and J by 1 base, with 16 bases between the two germline ends. CDR1 is MNHNS, CDR2 SASEGT, per germline. The CDR3: CASTRDLAGNTEAFF. Written as DNA, the CDR3 is TGTGCCAGCACCCGCGATCTCGCAGGGAACACTGAAGCTTTCTTT.

This clone was counted many times. The gene calls are TRBV6-6 and TRBJ2-7, with D possibly TRBD2 on 5 matching bases. V dropped 0 bases and J dropped 6 bases, with 18 bases sitting between them. The CDR3 contains 16 residues. Germline CDR1 MNHNY, CDR2 SVGAGI (reference sequence). For the CDR3, the DNA is TGTGCCAGCAGTTACTCCCGCGGAGGAGGCCGGGGCGAGCAGTACTTC. It is translated as CASSYSRGGGRGEQYF.

The V call is TRBV2, the J call TRBJ2-3; weak D call: TRBD2 (8 bases). V was trimmed by 11 bases and J by 2 bases, leaving 14 bases between them. The CDR3 loop spans 13 amino acids. Germline CDR1 reads SNHLY; CDR2 reads FYNNEI. As DNA, the CDR3 is TGTGCCGGTAGCGGGACAGCCACAGATACGCAGTATTTT. Its protein product is CAGSGTATDTQYF.

This chain links TRBV5-1 with TRBJ1-6, with 12 bases fitting TRBD1. V was clipped by 4 bases and J by 9 bases; unmatched bases: 8. The germline V gene encodes CDR1 SGHRS and CDR2 YFSETQ. The CDR3 runs 16 residues. As DNA, the CDR3 is TGCGCCAGCAGCGACCGGGACAGGGGGCTTAGTTCACCCCTCCACTTT. Amino acid sequence: CASSDRDRGLSSPLHF. The whole variable domain, remainder taken from reference TRBV5-1 and TRBJ1-6, is KAGVTQTPRYLIKTRGQQVTLSCSPISGHRSVSWYQQTPGQGLQFLFEYFSETQRNKGNFPGRFSGRQFSNSRSEMNVSTLELGDSALYLCASSDRDRGLSSPLHFGNGTRLTVT.

This chain joins TRBV10-2 and TRBJ2-5; 14 nucleotides agree with TRBD2. J lost 2 bases, V lost 7 bases, and 6 bases had no gene match. Germline V gene lookup returns CDR1 WSHSY and CDR2 SAAADI. The CDR3 is 16 residues long. The CDR3: CASNERTSGRQETQYF. In DNA form, the CDR3 reads TGCGCCAGCAACGAAAGGACTAGCGGGAGGCAAGAGACCCAGTACTTC.

J is TRBJ1-4 and V is TRBV1; the DNA was not compared with TRBD1, the D call given in the table. TRBV1 is given as a pseudogene. The CDR3 is 16 amino acids. The CDR3 coding sequence is TGCACCAGCAGCCAAGTTCCTCAGGGTTATGGTGAAAAACTGTTTTTT. Its translation: CTSSQVPQGYGEKLFF.

The chain uses TRBV18 and TRBJ2-1, with 13 bases matching TRBD2. The germline V gene has CDR1 KGHSH and CDR2 LQKENI. This CDR3 has 15 residues. V gave up 6 bases and J gave up 9 bases; unmatched junction bases: 8. CDR3 bases: TGTGCCAGCTCCCAAACTAGCGGGGGGGCAAGTGAGCAGTTCTTC. Translation gives CASSQTSGGASEQFF.

This chain joins TRBV11-3 and TRBJ2-1, with 11 positions matching TRBD1. Trimming cost V 5 bases and J 14 bases; bases outside gene matches: 2. Germline-derived CDR1 and CDR2 are SGHNT and YENEEA. The length of the CDR3 is 11 residues. The CDR3 region is CASSAGQGEFF. The DNA for the CDR3 is TGTGCCAGCAGCGCGGGACAGGGGGAGTTCTTC.

This clone occurred many times. The CDR3, as DNA: TGTGCCAGCAGGCAGGGGACTTCCTATGGCTACACCTTC. This sequence encodes CASRQGTSYGYTF. J is TRBJ1-2 and V is TRBV6-1; D might be TRBD1 (6 bases). CDR1 and CDR2 from the germline V gene are MNHNS and SASEGT. The CDR3 has 13 residues. The ends were cut back, 6 bases at V and 4 bases at J, with 12 bases in the middle.

The chain joins TRBV15 to TRBJ2-5, with 11 bases fitting TRBD1. The CDR3 is 15 residues long. Per the germline V gene, CDR1 is LNHNV and CDR2 is YYDKDF (reference sequence). J gave up 4 bases and V 4 bases, and 5 bases lay outside the gene matches. In DNA, the CDR3 is TGTGCCACCAGCACGGCGGGGACAGGGGGAGAGACCCAGTACTTC. It encodes CATSTAGTGGETQYF.

This clone was observed a handful of times. The chain employs TRBV27 and TRBJ2-7; 7 bases map to TRBD1. Germline V gives CDR1 MNHEY, CDR2 SMNVEV (reference sequence). V lost 7 bases and J lost 1; bases outside the gene matches: 19. The CDR3 runs 18 residues. Here the CDR3 DNA reads TGTGCCAGCACAACCCCGACAGGGAATTATACGTGTTCCTACGAGCAGTACTTC. It codes for CASTTPTGNYTCSYEQYF.

The chain employs TRBV5-4 and TRBJ2-5; D might be TRBD1 or TRBD2, each matching 5 bases. The CDR3 totals 13 residues. The V and J ends lost 3 bases and 5 bases respectively, with 11 bases between them. The germline gives CDR1 SGHNT, CDR2 YYREEE (reference sequence). The CDR3 nucleotides read TGTGCCAGCAGCTGGGACCAACGGGAGACCCAGTACTTC. Protein: CASSWDQRETQYF.

This clone appeared once. The chain employs TRBV5-6 and TRBJ1-4; possible D gene TRBD1, 5 bases. Germline V gives CDR1 SGHDT, CDR2 YYEEEE. V lost 4 bases and J 8 bases, leaving 18 bases between the germline ends. The CDR3 is 15 amino acids. The CDR3 DNA reads as TGTGCCAGCAGCCCGGATCCCGGTCGGGGGGAAAAACTGTTTTTT. Translating it yields CASSPDPGRGEKLFF.